These T cell receptor beta chains were read from a single sample in a study of post-analysis software for immune sequencing data. From the PCR reads, TCRdb called clonotypes with MiXCR, one entry per CDR3 protein. The data show approximately 730,000 distinct CDR3 sequences, about 32% seen once. The sample taken for sequencing was blood. The source of these receptors is a girl aged 5-17 years with multiple sclerosis. Both conserved end residues are part of each CDR3. The order of the fields is J gene, clone size, V gene, D gene, CDR3 DNA, CDR3 protein. A D gene is named only where the DNA matches it firmly. Rows give clone size only sometimes, using once, few, many, or a class for an expanded clone.

J gene: TRBJ2-7; clone size: many; V gene: TRBV10-2; D gene: NA; CDR3 DNA: TGCGCCACCGCGCCGGGACATGCTCGGGAGCAGTACTTC; CDR3 protein: CATAPGHAREQYF
J gene: TRBJ1-2; clone size: few; V gene: TRBV29-1; D gene: NA; CDR3 DNA: TGCAGCGTGGGGAGGGTAATGCATGGCTACACCTTC; CDR3 protein: CSVGRVMHGYTF
J gene: TRBJ1-1; clone size: NA; V gene: TRBV7-2; D gene: NA; CDR3 DNA: TGTGCCACCCAGTGGCTGGACACTGAAGCTTTCTTT; CDR3 protein: CATQWLDTEAFF
J gene: TRBJ2-7; clone size: NA; V gene: TRBV7-2; D gene: NA; CDR3 DNA: TGTGCCAGCAGCCCACGGGGAGCCCACGAGCAGTACTTC; CDR3 protein: CASSPRGAHEQYF
J gene: TRBJ2-3; clone size: few; V gene: TRBV7-6; D gene: NA; CDR3 DNA: TGTGCCAGCAGCTCTATTGCAGGGGGCACAGATACGCAGTATTTT; CDR3 protein: CASSSIAGGTDTQYF
J gene: TRBJ2-3; clone size: NA; V gene: TRBV7-2; D gene: NA; CDR3 DNA: TGTGCCAGCAGCTTAGGCTTCGGGGCAGGTAGCACAGATACGCAGTATTTT; CDR3 protein: CASSLGFGAGSTDTQYF
J gene: TRBJ2-3; clone size: few; V gene: TRBV9; D gene: NA; CDR3 DNA: TGTGCCAGCAGCGTACTCGGGTCCACAGATACGCAGTATTTT; CDR3 protein: CASSVLGSTDTQYF
J gene: TRBJ1-6; clone size: few; V gene: TRBV27; D gene: NA; CDR3 DNA: TGTGCCAGCAGTTTATTACAGGCTAATTCACCCCTCCACTTT; CDR3 protein: CASSLLQANSPLHF
J gene: TRBJ2-6; clone size: NA; V gene: TRBV24-1; D gene: TRBD1; CDR3 DNA: TGTGCCACCAGTGACGCCGGGACAGGGGGCTCTGGGGCCAACGTCCTGACTTTC; CDR3 protein: CATSDAGTGGSGANVLTF
J gene: TRBJ2-5; clone size: few; V gene: TRBV20-1; D gene: NA; CDR3 DNA: TGCAGTGCAGGACCAGCGGGCCTCAGCGGCCCAAGGGCCCAGTACTTC; CDR3 protein: CSAGPAGLSGPRAQYF
J gene: TRBJ2-6; clone size: few; V gene: TRBV7-2; D gene: NA; CDR3 DNA: TGTGCCAGCAGCTTACAGATTAAGGTCTCTGGGGCCAACGTCCTGACTTTC; CDR3 protein: CASSLQIKVSGANVLTF
J gene: TRBJ1-4; clone size: NA; V gene: TRBV9; D gene: NA; CDR3 DNA: TGTGCCAGCAGCGCTTTCACAGGGTCGACTAATGAAAAACTGTTTTTT; CDR3 protein: CASSAFTGSTNEKLFF
J gene: TRBJ1-1; clone size: NA; V gene: TRBV29-1; D gene: NA; CDR3 DNA: TGCAGCGTTCGGGGGCGAGGGGGAGCTTTCTTT; CDR3 protein: CSVRGRGGAFF
J gene: TRBJ2-1; clone size: NA; V gene: TRBV7-9; D gene: TRBD1; CDR3 DNA: TGTGCCAGCAGCCCCCCGGGACAGACAAACAATGAGCAGTTCTTC; CDR3 protein: CASSPPGQTNNEQFF
J gene: TRBJ2-1; clone size: once; V gene: TRBV6-1; D gene: TRBD1; CDR3 DNA: TGTGCCAGCAGTGCCCGACAGGGTGAGGCGTTCTTC; CDR3 protein: CASSARQGEAFF
J gene: TRBJ2-2; clone size: NA; V gene: TRBV5-6; D gene: TRBD1; CDR3 DNA: TGTGCCAGCAGCCCCAGGGGGCCGATACGATTGAACACCGGGGAGCTGTTTTTT; CDR3 protein: CASSPRGPIRLNTGELFF
J gene: TRBJ2-1; clone size: many; V gene: TRBV4-3; D gene: NA; CDR3 DNA: TGCGCCAGCAGCCAAGAAACGTTCATCGATGAGCAGTTCTTC; CDR3 protein: CASSQETFIDEQFF
J gene: TRBJ2-7; clone size: NA; V gene: TRBV28; D gene: TRBD2; CDR3 DNA: TGTGCCAGCAGTTTCTCACTAGCGGGAGAGCGGGGCGAGCAGTACTTC; CDR3 protein: CASSFSLAGERGEQYF
J gene: TRBJ2-7; clone size: NA; V gene: TRBV15; D gene: NA; CDR3 DNA: TGTGCCACCAGCCGGAGAAGGACTGAGAGCTCCTACAATGAGCAGTACTTC; CDR3 protein: CATSRRRTESSYNEQYF
J gene: TRBJ2-1; clone size: few; V gene: TRBV5-1; D gene: NA; CDR3 DNA: TGCGCCAGCAGCCAAGTTCCCCGGAGCTCCTACAATGAGCAGTTCTTC; CDR3 protein: CASSQVPRSSYNEQFF
J gene: TRBJ1-2; clone size: few; V gene: TRBV27; D gene: TRBD1; CDR3 DNA: TGTGCCAGCAGTTTTTGGCAGGGGGCCGGTGGCTACACCTTC; CDR3 protein: CASSFWQGAGGYTF
J gene: TRBJ1-1; clone size: once; V gene: TRBV20-1; D gene: NA; CDR3 DNA: TGCAGTGCTTTCGACAGCTTTGAAGCTTTCTTT; CDR3 protein: CSAFDSFEAFF
J gene: TRBJ2-3; clone size: many; V gene: TRBV20-1; D gene: NA; CDR3 DNA: TGCAGTGCTCAGGGGGGGGGCGCTAGCACAGATACGCAGTATTTT; CDR3 protein: CSAQGGGASTDTQYF